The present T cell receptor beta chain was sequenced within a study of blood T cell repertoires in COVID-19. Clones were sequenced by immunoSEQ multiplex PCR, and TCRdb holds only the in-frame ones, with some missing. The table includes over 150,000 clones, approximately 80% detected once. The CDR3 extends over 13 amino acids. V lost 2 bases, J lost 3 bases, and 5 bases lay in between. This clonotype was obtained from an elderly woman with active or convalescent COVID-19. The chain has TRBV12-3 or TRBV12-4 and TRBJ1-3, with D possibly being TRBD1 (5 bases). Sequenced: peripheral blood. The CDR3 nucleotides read TGTGCCAGCAGTTTAAGGGGTGGAAACACCATATATTTT. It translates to CASSLRGGNTIYF.